This record concerns one TCR beta chain sequence. What it binds is unknown. These data come from a study of T cells in Graves' hyperthyroidism and ophthalmopathy. Study-wide results and caveats: Also found in blood were most expanded thyroid clonotypes above 0.001.

Patients were excluded for uncontrolled infection, other autoimmune disease, pregnancy or lactation. Trimming took 8 bases from V and 9 from J; bases not matched to a gene: 11. Germline V gives CDR1 LNHDA, CDR2 SQIVND (reference sequence). CDR3 size: 15 residues. Researchers took RNA transcripts and amplified the TCR beta CDR3 regions from them. HTBI primers were used for first-round RT-PCR of the TCR CDR3. TCRdb used MiXCR to reprocess the multiplex PCR reads, holding one entry per CDR3 protein. Of around 400,000 distinct CDR3 sequences listed, approximately 25% are singletons. The V gene is TRBV19, the J gene TRBJ2-1; TRBD1 matches 12 bases. The receptor comes from a man in his fifties with Graves' hyperthyroidism. Sequenced input: blood. In DNA, the CDR3 is TGTGCCAGTCTCACCGGGACAGGGGGCGCGGGTGAGCAGTTCTTC. Protein product: CASLTGTGGAGEQFF.